The 31 T cell receptor beta chains below all came from one sample that was sequenced in a study of blood T cell repertoires in COVID-19. Measured with immunoSEQ multiplex PCR; TCRdb has only the in-frame clones, and not every one. Found here are 150,000 to 200,000 clones, 84% of them singletons; the top ten hold 14%. The source material was peripheral blood. These TCRs come from a woman aged 70-85 years with COVID-19, enrolled during active disease.

V usage is TRBV28 and J usage is TRBJ2-2; D unresolved. The CDR3 runs to 15 residues. V was shortened by 3 bases and J by 2 bases, with 10 bases between the two germline ends. The germline CDR1 and CDR2 sequences are MDHEN and SYDVKM. DNA of the CDR3: TGTGCCAGCAGTTTTGAGCAGGTTAACACCGGGGAGCTGTTTTTT. Encoded protein: CASSFEQVNTGELFF.

The chain has TRBV27 and TRBJ2-3; D is perhaps TRBD2 (5 bases). Germline CDR1 MNHEY, CDR2 SMNVEV (reference sequence). The CDR3 length is 13 residues. Trimming took 3 bases from V and 5 from J, leaving 9 bases between them. Here the CDR3 reads CASSFQAGDTQYF. The CDR3 region has the DNA TGTGCCAGCAGTTTCCAGGCGGGAGATACGCAGTATTTT.

The chain carries TRBV2 and TRBJ1-4; 8 bases match TRBD1. Germline assignment: CDR1 SNHLY and CDR2 FYNNEI. Trimming cost V 8 bases and J 0 bases; bases outside gene matches: 2. There are 14 residues in the CDR3. The CDR3 here is CASRQGTTNEKLFF. The CDR3 DNA follows: TGTGCCAGCCGACAGGGGACAACTAATGAAAAACTGTTTTTT.

This rearrangement joins TRBV27 to TRBJ2-7, with D perhaps matching TRBD1 (6 bases). Germline V gene sequence: CDR1 MNHEY, CDR2 SMNVEV (reference sequence). CDR3 length: 16 residues. V lost 5 bases and J 6 bases, leaving 23 bases between the germline ends. The CDR3 spells CASSPSTGHEHGEQYF. The CDR3 DNA reads as TGTGCCAGCAGTCCTAGTACGGGACATGAACATGGCGAGCAGTACTTC.

V gene TRBV28 combines with J gene TRBJ1-4; 7 positions match TRBD1. The CDR3 length is 14 residues. Germline assignment: CDR1 MDHEN and CDR2 SYDVKM. Trimming took 5 bases from V and 7 from J; bases not matched to a gene: 7. The CDR3 nucleotides read TGTGCCAGCAGTCAGGGGGGAGGAAGTGAAAAACTGTTTTTT. Protein product: CASSQGGGSEKLFF.

This clone has more than one count but fewer than ten. This rearrangement joins TRBV3-1 (or the pseudogene TRBV3-2) to TRBJ2-7; 8 bases fit TRBD1. The V gene end was trimmed by 4 bases and the J gene end by 2 bases; junction bases not matched to a gene: 4. Germline V gene data show CDR1 as LGHDT and CDR2 as YNNKEL (reference sequence). This CDR3 is 14 amino acids long. CDR3 in amino acids: CASSRGQGTYEQYF. The CDR3 nucleotides read TGTGCCAGCAGCCGTGGACAGGGCACCTACGAGCAGTACTTC.

This clone was detected a few times. The rearrangement uses TRBV30 and TRBJ2-7; perhaps TRBD1 as D (6 bases). CDR1 GTSNPN and CDR2 SVGIG come from the germline V gene (reference sequence). This CDR3 spans 15 amino acids. V dropped 2 bases and J dropped 2 bases, with 16 bases sitting between them. CDR3 nucleotides: TGTGCCTGGAGTACTACAGGCCCAGGGGCCTACGAGCAGTACTTC. The encoded protein is CAWSTTGPGAYEQYF.

J is TRBJ2-7 and V is TRBV30; weak D call: TRBD2 (6 bases). The CDR3 extends over 13 amino acids. V was trimmed by 0 bases and J by 6 bases, leaving 12 bases between them. Per the germline V gene, CDR1 is GTSNPN and CDR2 is SVGIG (reference sequence). Here the CDR3 DNA reads TGTGCCTGGAGTGTAACCCAAGCGGGCGAGCAGTACTTC. Amino acid sequence: CAWSVTQAGEQYF.

This clone has at least ten counts. The rearrangement uses TRBV9 and TRBJ2-1; D ambiguous. Germline V gene lookup returns CDR1 SGDLS and CDR2 YYNGEE. V dropped 3 bases and J dropped 3 bases, with 13 bases sitting between them. CDR3 length: 15 amino acids. Here the CDR3 reads CASSGSRDNYNEQFF. For the CDR3, the DNA is TGTGCCAGCAGCGGGTCTCGAGACAACTACAATGAGCAGTTCTTC.

Only a few counts were recorded for this clone. The chain combines TRBV27 with TRBJ2-7, with 7 bases fitting TRBD2. There are 15 residues in the CDR3. The germline CDR1 and CDR2 sequences are MNHEY and SMNVEV (reference sequence). The V gene end was trimmed by 3 bases and the J gene end by 2 bases; junction bases not matched to a gene: 7. CDR3 in DNA: TGTGCCAGCAGTTTGGGGGGAGGGTCCGCCTACGAGCAGTACTTC. It yields the protein CASSLGGGSAYEQYF.

The CDR3 nucleotides are TGTGCCAGCAAAGCTGTGGACAGGGAAGCTTTCTTT. Residues: CASKAVDREAFF. This chain uses TRBV28 with TRBJ1-1, with 7 bases that match TRBD1. The CDR3 has 12 amino acids. The J segment lost 8 bases and the V segment lost 7 bases, leaving 7 bases of the junction unmatched. Germline CDR1 reads MDHEN; CDR2 reads SYDVKM.

The chain recombines TRBV28 with TRBJ2-6, with 10 bases identical to TRBD1. Germline assignment: CDR1 MDHEN and CDR2 SYDVKM. The CDR3 covers 18 residues. V lost 2 bases to trimming and J lost 4 bases; unmatched junction nucleotides: 8. The CDR3 reads CASSLPRQGARGANVLTF. The CDR3 DNA reads as TGTGCCAGCAGTTTACCGAGACAGGGGGCAAGAGGGGCCAACGTCCTGACTTTC.

This chain joins TRBV5-1 and TRBJ1-3; no reliable D call. V lost 2 bases to trimming and J lost 0 bases, with 9 bases between them. The CDR3 is made up of 15 amino acids. Per the germline V gene, CDR1 is SGHRS and CDR2 is YFSETQ. The CDR3 DNA follows: TGCGCCAGCAGCTTAACAGTCAGCTCTGGAAACACCATATATTTT. It codes for CASSLTVSSGNTIYF.

J is TRBJ2-1 and V is TRBV5-1; 11 bases are a match to TRBD2. This CDR3 region has 14 residues. Germline V gene sequence: CDR1 SGHRS, CDR2 YFSETQ. The junction had 7 bases not matched to a gene; V was cut back by 9 bases and J by 5 bases. CDR3 loop: CATATSGDHNEQFF. CDR3 coding DNA: TGCGCCACCGCGACTAGCGGGGATCACAATGAGCAGTTCTTC.

The CDR3 DNA is TGTGCCAGCAGTTTAGCGAGGGATTCACCCCTCCACTTT. As protein: CASSLARDSPLHF. The gene calls are TRBV12-3 or TRBV12-4 and TRBJ1-6; D is ambiguous. V lost 0 bases to trimming and J lost 8 bases, with 5 bases between them. The CDR3 extends over 13 amino acids.

This chain links TRBV20-1 with TRBJ1-2; D remains ambiguous. V lost 3 bases to trimming and J lost 0 bases, with 11 bases between them. This CDR3 contains 14 residues. Germline CDR1 and CDR2: DFQATT and SNEGSKA (reference sequence). The CDR3, as DNA: TGCAGTGCTAGTCACTACAAGCCTAACTATGGCTACACCTTC. This codes for CSASHYKPNYGYTF.

This clone appeared a single time. The chain employs TRBV5-1 and TRBJ2-2; a weak D match, TRBD2 (5 bases). Between the trimmed V and J ends, which lost 2 bases and 5 bases, there was a span of 10 bases. CDR1 and CDR2 from the germline V gene are SGHRS and YFSETQ. The CDR3 extends over 14 amino acids. The CDR3 sequence: CASSFGLETGELFF. The CDR3, as DNA: TGCGCCAGCAGCTTCGGACTGGAAACCGGGGAGCTGTTTTTT.

Only one count was recorded for this clone. V usage is TRBV4-1 and J usage is TRBJ1-6, with 7 bases that match TRBD1. The V gene's germline CDR1 is MGHRA and CDR2 YSYEKL. The CDR3 spans 18 residues. V dropped 0 bases and J dropped 3; count of bases not matched to a gene: 8. The CDR3 sequence is CASSQDPGQTHYNSPLHF. The CDR3 coding sequence is TGCGCCAGCAGCCAAGACCCGGGACAGACTCACTATAATTCACCCCTCCACTTT.

V and J are TRBV6-5 and TRBJ1-6; weak D call: TRBD1 (5 bases). CDR3 length: 12 residues. V lost 10 bases, J lost 9 bases, and 13 bases lay in between. In germline, CDR1 is MNHEY, CDR2 SVGAGI. The CDR3 DNA follows: TGTGCCACCCAGGTAGGGGTTTCACCCCTCCACTTT. Translating gives CATQVGVSPLHF.

The J gene is TRBJ2-7, the V gene TRBV5-5, with 9 bases identical to TRBD2. The CDR3 runs to 16 residues. The junction had 10 bases not matched to a gene; V was cut back by 4 bases and J by 2 bases. Germline V gene lookup returns CDR1 SGHKS and CDR2 YYEKEE (reference sequence). CDR3 amino acids: CASSPRLADYPYEQYF. Here the CDR3 DNA reads TGTGCCAGCAGCCCCCGACTAGCGGACTATCCCTACGAGCAGTACTTC. The entire variable domain, with the rest obtained from reference TRBV5-5 and TRBJ2-7, is as follows: DAGVTQSPTHLIKTRGQQVTLRCSPISGHKSVSWYQQVLGQGPQFIFQYYEKEERGRGNFPDRFSARQFPNYSSELNVNALLLGDSALYLCASSPRLADYPYEQYFGPGTRLTVT.

The rearrangement joins TRBV15 to TRBJ2-1, with 8 positions matching TRBD2. The CDR3 has 13 amino acids. The germline CDR1 and CDR2 sequences are LNHNV and YYDKDF (reference sequence). V dropped 8 bases and J dropped 5; count of bases not matched to a gene: 5. CDR3 amino acids: CATARGDDNEQFF. As DNA, the CDR3 is TGTGCCACCGCGCGGGGGGATGACAATGAGCAGTTCTTC.

This clone was recorded many times. This chain connects TRBV10-3 to TRBJ1-6; 7 bases line up with TRBD1. This CDR3 is built from 15 residues. The ends lost 0 bases at V and 9 bases at J; junction bases unmatched: 5. Germline-derived CDR1 and CDR2 are ENHRY and SYGVKD. The CDR3 DNA reads TGTGCCATCAGTGAGTCACAGGGGAAGGGTTCACCCCTCCACTTT. Translating it yields CAISESQGKGSPLHF.

The chain is built from TRBV20-1 and TRBJ2-5; 9 bases map to TRBD2. Per germline, CDR1 DFQATT and CDR2 SNEGSKA (reference sequence). The CDR3 loop spans 13 amino acids. Trimming took 7 bases from V and 5 from J; bases not matched to a gene: 8. DNA for the CDR3: TGCAGTGGTAGTGTGGCGGGGGGGGAGACCCAGTACTTC. Encoded protein: CSGSVAGGETQYF.

This clone is a singleton in its sample. The sample contains more than one DNA sequence encoding this CDR3. V is TRBV6-5 and J is TRBJ1-2; 8 bases align to TRBD1. The CDR3 runs to 13 residues. J lost 4 bases, V lost 5 bases, and 3 bases had no gene match. Germline CDR1 and CDR2: MNHEY and SVGAGI. This CDR3 is CASSPDRGYGYTF. For the CDR3, the DNA is TGTGCCAGCAGTCCCGACAGGGGCTATGGCTACACCTTC.

This chain connects TRBV28 to TRBJ1-5; 8 bases match TRBD1. The CDR3 is 15 residues long. From germline, CDR1 is MDHEN and CDR2 SYDVKM. With 5 bases clipped from V and 7 bases from J, the junction kept 10 bases outside the gene matches. The CDR3 DNA is TGTGCCAGCAGTCCGGCGACAGGGGTTTTACAGCCCCAGCATTTT. Encoded protein: CASSPATGVLQPQHF. The entire variable domain, with the rest obtained from reference TRBV28 and TRBJ1-5, is as follows: DVKVTQSSRYLVKRTGEKVFLECVQDMDHENMFWYRQDPGLGLRLIYFSYDVKMKEKGDIPEGYSVSREKKERFSLILESASTNQTSMYLCASSPATGVLQPQHFGDGTRLSIL.

The chain is built from TRBV3-1 (or the pseudogene TRBV3-2) and TRBJ2-2; weak D call: TRBD2 (6 bases). V was clipped by 4 bases and J by 6 bases, with 21 bases between them. Germline CDR1 and CDR2: LGHDT and YNNKEL (reference sequence). CDR3 length equals 17 residues. The chain's CDR3 is CASSRGREVLGAGELFF. As DNA, the CDR3 is TGTGCCAGCAGCCGGGGAAGGGAGGTCTTGGGCGCCGGGGAGCTGTTTTTT.

The rearrangement links TRBV30 to TRBJ2-5, with no clear D. Trimming cost V 1 base and J 5 bases, with 5 bases left between them. This CDR3 comprises 11 residues. Germline V CDR1 and CDR2: GTSNPN, SVGIG (reference sequence). The CDR3 here is CAWSDSETQYF. The CDR3 nucleotides are TGTGCCTGGAGTGATTCGGAGACCCAGTACTTC. Filled out from reference TRBV30 and TRBJ2-5, the complete variable domain reads SQTIHQWPATLVQPVGSPLSLECTVEGTSNPNLYWYRQAAGRGLQLLFYSVGIGQISSEVPQNLSASRPQDRQFILSSKKLLLSDSGFYLCAWSDSETQYFGPGTRLLVL.

The chain has TRBV18 and TRBJ2-1, with unresolved D. Trimming took off 3 bases at V and 6 bases at J, with 12 bases between the two ends. The CDR3 extends over 14 amino acids. In germline, CDR1 is KGHSH, CDR2 LQKENI. CDR3 nucleotides: TGTGCCAGCTCACCCCGCGCTGACTCCAATGAGCAGTTCTTC. Protein: CASSPRADSNEQFF.

This clone came up once. The CDR3 sequence: CASSPGSGSRDEQYF. CDR3 in DNA: TGCGCCAGCAGCCCCGGTAGCGGGAGTAGGGACGAGCAGTACTTC. V is TRBV4-1 and J is TRBJ2-7, with TRBD2 identical over 9 bases. Germline V gene lookup returns CDR1 MGHRA and CDR2 YSYEKL. V lost 4 bases and J lost 5; bases outside the gene matches: 9. The CDR3 is 15 residues long.

The chain joins TRBV6-5 to TRBJ1-6, with D possibly being TRBD1 (5 bases). The CDR3 totals 15 residues. Germline V gene data show CDR1 as MNHEY and CDR2 as SVGAGI. Deletions cut 7 bases from V and 2 bases from J, with 12 bases between. The CDR3 reads CASKGAMAYNSPLHF. CDR3 DNA sequence: TGTGCCAGCAAAGGGGCCATGGCCTATAATTCACCCCTCCACTTT.

The V call is TRBV20-1, the J call TRBJ1-2; D might be TRBD1 (5 bases). V was clipped by 3 bases and J by 8 bases, with 16 bases between them. Germline V lookup: CDR1 DFQATT, CDR2 SNEGSKA (reference sequence). The CDR3 sequence is 13 residues long. CDR3 nucleotide sequence: TGCAGTGCTAGTGGCAGGGTGCGGAAAGGCTACACCTTC. Its translation: CSASGRVRKGYTF.